This T cell receptor beta chain originates from a study of T cells in Graves' hyperthyroidism and ophthalmopathy (dated by TCRdb to between 2019 and 2020). In terms of the full investigation: Peripheral blood was sampled at the time of initial diagnosis, prior to any treatment. Thyroid tissue and blood T-cell repertoires from six or seven Graves' hyperthyroidism patients were also compared in the study. For training and testing, the 100 or so patients in the discovery cohort were randomly divided in a 7:3 ratio. To identify distinguishing TCR V-J signatures, a discovery cohort of some 99 patients was used, comprising 40 to 45 with Graves' ophthalmopathy and around 57 with stable Graves' hyperthyroidism. Following sampling, methimazole starting at 30 mg daily was given to hyperthyroidism patients, and high-dose intravenous methylprednisolone was given to ophthalmopathy patients. Prospective prediction of ophthalmopathy was tested in an independent validation cohort of fewer than 20 hyperthyroidism patients and some 17 patients who later progressed to ophthalmopathy. TCR Vbeta CDR3 sequencing of 120 to 150 peripheral blood samples (around 45 ophthalmopathy, roughly 72 hyperthyroidism and around 17 progressor patients) is reported in the paper. What the study reported, not specific to this receptor: Ophthalmopathy was separated from stable hyperthyroidism by a 13 V-J signature model, with approximately 85% sensitivity and roughly 81% specificity obtained in cross-validation and 80%/75% obtained in testing. No statistical method was used to set the sample size in advance, and investigators knew the group allocation. In validation, progression to ophthalmopathy was predicted by the model with around 70% sensitivity and roughly 76% specificity, a median of about 6.8 months before onset. Most expanded thyroid clonotypes (frequency above 0.001) were also detected in blood, a finding suggesting that blood repertoires may reflect thyroid immune responses.

Amplification of TCR beta CDR3 regions was carried out from RNA transcripts. The first round of RT-PCR for the TCR CDR3 was performed with the HTBI primer set and the Qiagen OneStep RT-PCR kit. A second multiplex PCR round built the libraries, followed by size selection and purification. The libraries were sequenced on an Illumina HiSeq2000 using paired-end 100 bp reads. The paper's processing steps were these. SOAPnuke was used to process the raw data, removing reads that contained adapters or uncalled bases, had a mean Phred below 15, or lacked an exact match to the constant primer or identifier. COPE v1.2.5 was used to merge the high-quality paired reads, and each unique nucleotide sequence was defined as a clonotype. MiTCR v1.1 was used to align clonotypes to the IMGT TRBV, TRBD and TRBJ reference segments. Analysis was restricted to V-J combinations with a frequency above 0.0001, which covered roughly 99% of repertoires. A TCS score was defined as the ratio between F50 (clonal expansion) and ExV (chaos), using BLOSUM62-based TCRdist between CDR3 peptides within each V-J. Welch's t-statistics and random forest reduced just over 500 V-J features to roughly 13, which were used in a naive Bayes classifier (R e1071). The public reads were reanalyzed by TCRdb: fastp trimming at Q25, MiXCR alignment, in-frame beta chains only. Entries are consolidated by CDR3 protein sequence, retaining the most common genes and DNA. The V and J calls here are based on TCRdb, not the publication. The sample has roughly 380,000 distinct CDR3 sequences on record, approximately 14% of them singletons. The ten largest make up 8% to 13% of the sample.

Graves' hyperthyroidism was defined as stable when no progression to ophthalmopathy occurred over 18 months of follow-up. Hyperthyroidism patients were newly diagnosed, with disease duration under 2 months, and aged 18 to 65 years. The study excluded patients with uncontrolled infections, other autoimmune diseases, pregnancy or lactation. Diagnoses were based on clinical symptoms, serum thyroxine and TRAb, thyroid ultrasound and orbital computed tomography. PBMCs were isolated from 10 ml of fresh peripheral blood by Ficoll-Paque density gradient centrifugation. Total RNA was extracted with Trizol reagent, and quality was checked on an Agilent 2100 Bioanalyzer. A word on this clonotype: Its recognized antigen is unknown. Base qualities are not provided; no much larger clone lies one nucleotide away.

The specimen sequenced was blood. The sequence was collected from a woman aged 55-70 years with Graves' hyperthyroidism.

The DNA sequence reads TGTGCCAGCCGACGGGACAGGGGGGACTATGGCTACACCTTC. Its translation is CASRRDRGDYGYTF. The sequence is built from TRBV5-4 and TRBJ1-2; a stretch of 11 junction bases matches TRBD1. The CDR3 contains 14 residues, cysteine and phenylalanine counted. The DNA shown is the 42-base CDR3, in frame from base 1. The germline V gene (reference sequence) sets CDR1 to SGHNT and CDR2 to YYREEE. Clipping removes 7 bases from V and 3 bases from J, with 5 as the unmatched junction base count. The CDR3 plus the reference TRBV5-4 and TRBJ1-2 genes for the other parts give the full variable domain: ETGVTQSPTHLIKTRGQQVTLRCSSQSGHNTVSWYQQALGQGPQFIFQYYREEENGRGNFPPRFSGLQFPNYSSELNVNALELDDSALYLCASRRDRGDYGYTFGSGTRLTVV.